This TCR beta chain is from a study of blood T cell repertoires in COVID-19. The method was immunoSEQ multiplex PCR; TCRdb's version includes in-frame clones alone and lacks a portion of them. The sample shows about 350,000 clones, about 90% of them seen only once. Germline lookup yields CDR1 SGHTA and CDR2 FQGNSA. V was pared by 5 bases and J by 11 bases, with 15 bases of the junction left unmatched. The CDR3 contains 15 residues. This clonotype was sampled from a woman in her thirties who had been exposed to COVID-19. The V call is TRBV7-2, the J call TRBJ1-5, with 7 bases aligning to TRBD1. Specimen: PBMCs or T cells enriched from blood (not recorded which). CDR3 in DNA: TGTGCCAGCAGCCGGGACAGCCCCAGCGGTGCGACCCAGCATTTT. This translates into CASSRDSPSGATQHF.